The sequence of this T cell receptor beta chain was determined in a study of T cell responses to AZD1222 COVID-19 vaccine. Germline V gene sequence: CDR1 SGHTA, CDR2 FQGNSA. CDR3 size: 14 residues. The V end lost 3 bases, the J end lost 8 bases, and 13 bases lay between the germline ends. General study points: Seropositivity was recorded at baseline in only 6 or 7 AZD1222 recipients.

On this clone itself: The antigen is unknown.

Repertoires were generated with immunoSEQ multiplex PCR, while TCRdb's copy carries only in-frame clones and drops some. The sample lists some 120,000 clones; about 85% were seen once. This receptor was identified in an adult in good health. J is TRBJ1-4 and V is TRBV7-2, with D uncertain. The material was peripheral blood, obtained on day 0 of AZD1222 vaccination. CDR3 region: CASSFDPASEKLFF. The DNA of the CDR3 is TGTGCCAGCAGCTTTGACCCAGCCAGCGAAAAACTGTTTTTT.